This TCR beta chain was sequenced in a study of CD8 T cells in ankylosing spondylitis (dated by TCRdb to 2016 to 2017). As for the study more broadly: To find TCR variants linked to disease, the study profiled T cell receptor beta repertoires in ankylosing spondylitis patients and healthy donors. The whole study cohort included about a hundred healthy donors and 20 to 30 ankylosing spondylitis patients. Peripheral blood samples were taken, and synovial fluid was additionally collected from ankylosing spondylitis patients. Overall results and qualifications from the work: The disease-linked clones were reported to be significantly enriched in matched synovial fluid samples from ankylosing spondylitis patients. A TCR beta motif of several highly homologous amino acid variants appeared characteristic of blood from ankylosing spondylitis patients. Some motif variants were previously reported in synovial fluid and blood of reactive arthritis patients, suggesting common disease-initiation mechanisms. The disease-linked clones showed a CD8+ phenotype and occurred at relatively low frequencies in peripheral blood.

The instrument was an Illumina HiSeq 2500. Quantitative 5'-RACE with molecular barcodes was the method used to prepare the TCR beta libraries. The study's processing was this. A new computational method based on a probabilistic model of VDJ rearrangement was used to identify disease-linked TCR variants. TCRdb reanalyzed the raw reads on its own, using fastp at Q25 for trimming and MiXCR for clone calling, and kept in-frame beta chains. CDR3 protein sequences are deduplicated, and each keeps its most common genes and DNA. These V and J calls originate from TCRdb's pipeline instead of the authors' own analysis. This sample is represented by under 250,000 distinct CDR3 sequences; over 9.5% of them were singletons. The ten top clones hold approximately 2.5% of the sample. V loses 4 bases of germline sequence and J loses 6 bases, and the interval between the two ends is 15 bases. CDR1 and CDR2, looked up from the germline V gene, are SQVTM and ANQGSEA. Taken from cysteine to phenylalanine, the CDR3 has 13 residues. Of the read, only the CDR3 DNA is kept; its 39 bases are in frame from base 1.

This clonotype was seen many times. The target of this receptor is not known. Base-call qualities are not available, and no considerably larger clone is one nucleotide away. The sequence joins TRBV29-1 to TRBJ1-2, with TRBD1 perhaps the D gene, on 6 matching bases. The sequenced material came from blood, either unsorted or a sorted T cell fraction (not recorded which). This TCR came from a male donor with ankylosing spondylitis or in good health (not recorded which). The CDR3 sequence is CSVAGGPVDGYTF. The nucleotide sequence reads as follows: TGCAGCGTTGCTGGGGGCCCGGTCGATGGCTACACCTTC.